The 27 T cell receptor beta chains reported below all come from one sample, sequenced in a study of T cell responses to AZD1222 COVID-19 vaccine. Profiling relied on immunoSEQ multiplex PCR, and the TCRdb table lists in-frame clones only, not all of them. The sample has roughly 98,000 clones, around nine tenths seen once. Sequences were derived from peripheral blood, sampled on day 0 of AZD1222 vaccination. The receptors originated from an adult in good health.

The V call is TRBV30, the J call TRBJ1-5; D uncertain. Germline V CDR1 and CDR2: GTSNPN, SVGIG (reference sequence). The length of the CDR3 is 13 residues. Trimming took off 3 bases at V and 0 bases at J, with 6 bases between the two ends. CDR3 residues: CAWSESSNQPQHF. CDR3 nucleotide sequence: TGTGCCTGGAGCGAAAGTAGCAATCAGCCCCAGCATTTT.

The chain carries TRBV30 and TRBJ2-6; 8 positions match TRBD2. The junction had 10 bases not matched to a gene; V was cut back by 5 bases and J by 1 base. Per germline, CDR1 GTSNPN and CDR2 SVGIG (reference sequence). The CDR3 spans 17 residues. CDR3 loop: CAWARGVAKSGANVLTF. For the CDR3, the DNA is TGTGCCTGGGCGCGGGGGGTGGCAAAATCTGGGGCCAACGTCCTGACTTTC.

The chain uses TRBV19 and TRBJ1-6, with D unclear. Germline assignment: CDR1 LNHDA and CDR2 SQIVND (reference sequence). The ends were cut back, 0 bases at V and 3 bases at J, with 12 bases in the middle. The length of the CDR3 is 17 residues. The CDR3 DNA sequence: TGTGCCAGTAGTATAGATCATGACAACTTCTATAATTCACCCCTCCACTTT. This sequence encodes CASSIDHDNFYNSPLHF.

This clone was counted a single time. For the CDR3, the DNA is TGTGCCAGCAGTTTATCCAGTCCGGGCCGGATGAACACTGAAGCTTTCTTT. It translates to CASSLSSPGRMNTEAFF. This rearrangement joins TRBV28 to TRBJ1-1, with D uncertain. Germline V gives CDR1 MDHEN, CDR2 SYDVKM. The CDR3 is made up of 17 amino acids. Deletions cut 1 base from V and 0 bases from J, with 15 bases between. Based on the CDR3 plus reference TRBV28 and TRBJ1-1, the full variable domain is DVKVTQSSRYLVKRTGEKVFLECVQDMDHENMFWYRQDPGLGLRLIYFSYDVKMKEKGDIPEGYSVSREKKERFSLILESASTNQTSMYLCASSLSSPGRMNTEAFFGQGTRLTVV.

The V gene is TRBV13, the J gene TRBJ1-3; 8 nucleotides align to TRBD1. The junction had 12 bases not matched to a gene; V was cut back by 4 bases and J by 4 bases. CDR1 is PRHDT, CDR2 FYEKMQ, per germline (reference sequence). CDR3 length: 17 amino acids. CDR3 protein: CASSSPGTGPIGNTIYF. In DNA form, the CDR3 reads TGTGCCAGCAGCTCCCCCGGGACAGGACCCATCGGAAACACCATATATTTT.

Here the CDR3 DNA reads TGTGCCAGCAGTCACCGATCCGGGACACCGGCGGGTAGAGATACGCAGTATTTT. Encoded protein: CASSHRSGTPAGRDTQYF. The rearrangement links TRBV6-6 to TRBJ2-3; D possibly corresponds to TRBD1 (6 bases). The germline V gene has CDR1 MNHNY and CDR2 SVGAGI (reference sequence). The CDR3 runs 18 residues. V was clipped by 5 bases and J by 5 bases, with 26 bases between them.

The chain recombines TRBV6-5 with TRBJ2-3; 8 positions agree with TRBD2. CDR3 length equals 15 residues. V shed 4 bases, J shed 9 bases, and the junction held 12 bases outside the gene matches. Germline loops: CDR1 MNHEY, CDR2 SVGAGI. CDR3 region: CASSSAGGASGTQYF. CDR3 sequence (DNA): TGTGCCAGCAGTTCCGCCGGGGGGGCTAGCGGAACGCAGTATTTT.

The chain has TRBV13 and TRBJ2-7; 8 positions match TRBD1. Germline V gene data show CDR1 as PRHDT and CDR2 as FYEKMQ (reference sequence). V gave up 3 bases and J gave up 1 base; unmatched junction bases: 5. This CDR3 is 15 amino acids long. The CDR3 DNA reads TGTGCCAGCAGCTTTACTACAGGGGGTTCCTACGAGCAGTACTTC. Its translation is CASSFTTGGSYEQYF.

This rearrangement joins TRBV27 to TRBJ1-2, with D maybe TRBD1 (6 bases). There are 16 residues in the CDR3. The germline V gene has CDR1 MNHEY and CDR2 SMNVEV (reference sequence). The V and J ends lost 1 base and 5 bases respectively, with 17 bases between them. The DNA of the CDR3 is TGTGCCAGCAGTTTATACCCCGAGGAGGGGGAGTATGGCTACACCTTC. Protein product: CASSLYPEEGEYGYTF.

The CDR3 DNA follows: TGTGCCAGCAGTTTAATCGGGGTTCAGTATACAGATACGCAGTATTTT. Amino acid sequence: CASSLIGVQYTDTQYF. The J gene is TRBJ2-3, the V gene TRBV28, with TRBD2 as a possible D gene (5 bases). The ends were cut back, 2 bases at V and 3 bases at J, with 15 bases in the middle. The V gene's germline CDR1 is MDHEN and CDR2 SYDVKM. The CDR3 loop spans 16 amino acids.

The chain is built from TRBV5-6 and TRBJ1-4; no firm D call. V lost 3 bases and J 8 bases, leaving 11 bases between the germline ends. The V gene's germline CDR1 is SGHDT and CDR2 YYEEEE. The CDR3 is 13 amino acids. The DNA for the CDR3 is TGTGCCAGCAGCTCGCAGGTCGGCGAAAAACTGTTTTTT. Translating it yields CASSSQVGEKLFF.

V usage is TRBV5-4 and J usage is TRBJ1-1; no firm D call. Between the trimmed V and J ends, which lost 1 base and 8 bases, there was a span of 12 bases. Germline values: CDR1 SGHNT, CDR2 YYREEE (reference sequence). The CDR3 loop spans 13 amino acids. The CDR3 DNA reads as TGTGCCAGCAGCTTGATATCAGAGAGAGAAGCTTTCTTT. It specifies CASSLISEREAFF.

CDR3 bases: TGTGCCAGCTCACGAGGGACTAGCGGCTACAATGAGCAGTTCTTC. Amino acids: CASSRGTSGYNEQFF. This chain uses TRBV18 with TRBJ2-1; 11 bases fit TRBD2. The length of the CDR3 is 15 residues. Unmatched junction bases numbered 2, after V lost 4 bases and J lost 3 bases. Germline V gene data show CDR1 as KGHSH and CDR2 as LQKENI.

J is TRBJ1-5 and V is TRBV2; TRBD1 matches at 7 bases. The CDR3 runs to 15 residues. Trimming took 6 bases from V and 4 from J; bases not matched to a gene: 9. CDR1 is SNHLY, CDR2 FYNNEI, per germline. CDR3 nucleotide sequence: TGTGCCAGCAGCCAACAGGGGCCGCCTAATCAGCCCCAGCATTTT. It translates to CASSQQGPPNQPQHF.

The CDR3 loop reads CAWSVGQGVQPQHF. The CDR3 nucleotides read TGTGCCTGGAGTGTTGGGCAGGGGGTCCAGCCCCAGCATTTT. V is TRBV30 and J is TRBJ1-5; 7 positions match TRBD1. Trimming cost V 0 bases and J 7 bases; bases outside gene matches: 6. There are 14 residues in the CDR3. Germline CDR1 reads GTSNPN; CDR2 reads SVGIG (reference sequence). Drawing the rest from reference TRBV30 and TRBJ1-5, the complete variable domain is SQTIHQWPATLVQPVGSPLSLECTVEGTSNPNLYWYRQAAGRGLQLLFYSVGIGQISSEVPQNLSASRPQDRQFILSSKKLLLSDSGFYLCAWSVGQGVQPQHFGDGTRLSIL.

The chain joins TRBV3-1 (or the pseudogene TRBV3-2) to TRBJ2-7; 9 positions agree with TRBD1. This CDR3 contains 14 residues. CDR1 is LGHDT and CDR2 is YNNKEL in the germline V gene (reference sequence). The V gene end was trimmed by 4 bases and the J gene end by 3 bases; junction bases not matched to a gene: 4. The CDR3 reads CASSRTGVYYEQYF. CDR3 nucleotides: TGTGCCAGCAGCCGGACAGGGGTGTACTACGAGCAGTACTTC.

The chain recombines TRBV4-1 with TRBJ1-2; possible D gene TRBD1, 5 bases. Trimming removed 3 bases at V and 3 bases at J, with 14 bases between. The length of the CDR3 is 15 residues. From germline, CDR1 is MGHRA and CDR2 YSYEKL. DNA of the CDR3: TGCGCCAGCAGCCAGACACACGGACAACACTATGGCTACACCTTC. This sequence encodes CASSQTHGQHYGYTF.

V is TRBV5-1 and J is TRBJ2-7, with a weak D call TRBD2 (5 bases). The CDR3 consists of 14 residues. In germline, CDR1 is SGHRS, CDR2 YFSETQ. V dropped 5 bases and J dropped 0 bases, with 12 bases sitting between them. As DNA, the CDR3 is TGCGCCAGCAGGTTAATAGGGAGCTCCTACGAGCAGTACTTC. It encodes CASRLIGSSYEQYF.

This clone was detected a few times. The V and J genes are TRBV30 and TRBJ1-1; D call uncertain. The germline V gene has CDR1 GTSNPN and CDR2 SVGIG (reference sequence). CDR3 length: 11 residues. The V gene lost 5 bases and the J gene lost 0 bases, with 4 bases spanning the gap. CDR3 sequence reads: CAWEMNTEAFF. The CDR3 DNA follows: TGTGCCTGGGAGATGAACACTGAAGCTTTCTTT.

The V call is TRBV12-3 or TRBV12-4, the J call TRBJ2-1, with 7 bases matching TRBD2. There are 13 residues in the CDR3. V lost 8 bases, J lost 9 bases, and 10 bases stayed unmatched. Written as DNA, the CDR3 is TGTGCCAGCGTCAAGGGAGGGCAGCCTGAGCAGTTCTTC. Translating it yields CASVKGGQPEQFF.

The rearrangement links TRBV5-4 to TRBJ2-1; D perhaps matches TRBD1 (5 bases). Germline loops: CDR1 SGHNT, CDR2 YYREEE (reference sequence). This CDR3 is 13 amino acids long. With 3 bases removed from V and 2 bases from J, the gap between germline ends came to 6 bases. DNA for the CDR3: TGTGCCAGCAGCTCGGACACCTACAATGAGCAGTTCTTC. Translating it yields CASSSDTYNEQFF.

The chain is built from TRBV2 and TRBJ1-3; D is uncertain. This CDR3 has 14 amino acids. Germline assignment: CDR1 SNHLY and CDR2 FYNNEI. The V and J ends lost 7 bases and 2 bases respectively, with 12 bases between them. CDR3 in amino acids: CASNQEVTGNTIYF. The CDR3 bases are TGTGCCAGCAATCAAGAGGTGACTGGAAACACCATATATTTT.

The chain has TRBV5-6 and TRBJ2-1; D call uncertain. Germline-derived CDR1 and CDR2 are SGHDT and YYEEEE. This CDR3 contains 16 residues. V was clipped by 0 bases and J by 6 bases, with 16 bases between them. CDR3 region: CASSLATMILSNEQFF. In DNA, the CDR3 is TGTGCCAGCAGCTTGGCGACGATGATACTCAGCAATGAGCAGTTCTTC.

This clone was seen more than once but under ten times. Additional DNA sequences in this sample encode the identical CDR3. The CDR3 here is CASSINSNTEAFF. For the CDR3, the DNA is TGTGCCAGTAGTATTAACAGCAACACTGAAGCTTTCTTT. The gene calls are TRBV19 and TRBJ1-1; D not certain. This CDR3 has 13 amino acids. Germline CDR1 is LNHDA and CDR2 is SQIVND (reference sequence). V was pared by 3 bases and J by 2 bases, with 7 bases between.

This clone has a handful of counts. The V gene is TRBV24-1, the J gene TRBJ1-2; no firm D call. Trimming took 1 base from V and 4 from J, leaving 9 bases between them. Germline V gene data show CDR1 as KGHDR and CDR2 as SFDVKD. CDR3 length equals 14 residues. The CDR3 nucleotides read TGTGCCACCAGTGATTTCCCGGGCACCTATGGCTACACCTTC. It yields the protein CATSDFPGTYGYTF.

The chain has TRBV20-1 and TRBJ1-2; TRBD1 might be the D (6 bases). The V end lost 3 bases, the J end lost 5 bases, and 7 bases lay between the germline ends. CDR1 is DFQATT, CDR2 SNEGSKA, per germline (reference sequence). The CDR3 is made up of 11 amino acids. The CDR3 bases are TGCAGTGCTAGTCAGGGGTATGGCTACACCTTC. This codes for CSASQGYGYTF.

This clone is a singleton in its sample. V and J are TRBV19 and TRBJ2-7, with D possibly being TRBD1 or TRBD2 (6 bases each). Trimming left V 5 bases short and J 5 bases short, with 19 bases between. This CDR3 comprises 15 residues. Germline V lookup: CDR1 LNHDA, CDR2 SQIVND (reference sequence). The CDR3 region has the DNA TGTGCCAGTAGTGTCGGACTACAGGGATTTCACGAGCAGTACTTC. This gives the protein CASSVGLQGFHEQYF.